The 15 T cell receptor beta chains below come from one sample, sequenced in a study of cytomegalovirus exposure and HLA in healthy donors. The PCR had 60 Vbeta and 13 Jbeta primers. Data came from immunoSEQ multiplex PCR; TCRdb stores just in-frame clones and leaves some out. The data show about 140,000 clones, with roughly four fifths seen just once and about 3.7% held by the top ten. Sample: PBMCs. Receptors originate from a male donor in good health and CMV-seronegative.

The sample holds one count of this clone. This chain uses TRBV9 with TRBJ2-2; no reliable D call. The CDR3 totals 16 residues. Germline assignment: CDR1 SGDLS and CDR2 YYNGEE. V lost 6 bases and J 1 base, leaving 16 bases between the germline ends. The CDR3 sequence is CASTYGGQLNTGELFF. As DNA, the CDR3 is TGTGCCAGCACCTATGGTGGGCAGCTGAACACCGGGGAGCTGTTTTTT.

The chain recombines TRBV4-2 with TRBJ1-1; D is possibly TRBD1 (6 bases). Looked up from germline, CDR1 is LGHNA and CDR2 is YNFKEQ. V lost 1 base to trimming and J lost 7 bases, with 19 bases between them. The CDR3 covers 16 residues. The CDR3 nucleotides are TGTGCCAGCAGCCAAGTTCTCGGGGCAGGGGACGTTGAAGCTTTCTTT. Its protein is CASSQVLGAGDVEAFF.

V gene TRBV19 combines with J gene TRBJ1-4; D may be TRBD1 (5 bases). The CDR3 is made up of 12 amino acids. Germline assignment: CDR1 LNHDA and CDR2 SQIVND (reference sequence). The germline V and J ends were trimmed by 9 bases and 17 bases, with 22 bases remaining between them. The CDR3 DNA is TGTGCCAGCCGCGCCTCGGGGGGTATGGGTTTTTTT. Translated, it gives CASRASGGMGFF.

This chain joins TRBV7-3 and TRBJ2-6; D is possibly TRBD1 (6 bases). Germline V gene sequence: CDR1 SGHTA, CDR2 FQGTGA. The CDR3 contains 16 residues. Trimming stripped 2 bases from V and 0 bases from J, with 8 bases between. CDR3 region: CASSLEGGSGANVLTF. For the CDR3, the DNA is TGTGCCAGCAGCTTAGAAGGGGGCTCTGGGGCCAACGTCCTGACTTTC.

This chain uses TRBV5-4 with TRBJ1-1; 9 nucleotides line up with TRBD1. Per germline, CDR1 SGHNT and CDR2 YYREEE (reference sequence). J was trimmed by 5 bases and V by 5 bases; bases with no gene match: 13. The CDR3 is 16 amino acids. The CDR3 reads CASSPGTGRGGTEAFF. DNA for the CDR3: TGTGCCAGCAGTCCCGGGACAGGGAGAGGGGGAACTGAAGCTTTCTTT.

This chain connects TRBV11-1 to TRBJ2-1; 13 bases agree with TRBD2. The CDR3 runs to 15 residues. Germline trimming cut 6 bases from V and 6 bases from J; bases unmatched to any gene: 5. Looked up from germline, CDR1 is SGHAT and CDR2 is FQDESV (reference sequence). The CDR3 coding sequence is TGTGCCAGCAGACAGGGACTAGCGGGGACCAATGAGCAGTTCTTC. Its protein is CASRQGLAGTNEQFF.

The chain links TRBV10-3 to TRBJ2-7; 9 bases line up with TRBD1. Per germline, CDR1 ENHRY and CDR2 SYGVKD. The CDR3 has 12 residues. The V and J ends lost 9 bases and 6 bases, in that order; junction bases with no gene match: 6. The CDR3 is CAIRTGEVEQYF. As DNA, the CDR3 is TGTGCCATTCGGACAGGGGAGGTCGAGCAGTACTTC.

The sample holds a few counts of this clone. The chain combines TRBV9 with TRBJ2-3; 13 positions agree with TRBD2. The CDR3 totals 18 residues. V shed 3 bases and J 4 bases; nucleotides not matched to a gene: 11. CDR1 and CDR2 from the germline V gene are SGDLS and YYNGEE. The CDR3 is CASSGRLAGGIRADTQYF. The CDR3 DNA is TGTGCCAGCAGCGGCCGACTAGCGGGAGGCATTAGAGCAGATACGCAGTATTTT.

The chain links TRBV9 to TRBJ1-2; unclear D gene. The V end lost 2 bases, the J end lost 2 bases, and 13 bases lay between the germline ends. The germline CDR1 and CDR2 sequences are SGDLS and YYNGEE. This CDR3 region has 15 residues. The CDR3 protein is CASSVAAGSNYGYTF. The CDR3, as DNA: TGTGCCAGCAGCGTGGCCGCAGGTTCGAACTATGGCTACACCTTC. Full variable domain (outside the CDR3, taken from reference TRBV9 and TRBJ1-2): DSGVTQTPKHLITATGQRVTLRCSPRSGDLSVYWYQQSLDQGLQFLIQYYNGEERAKGNILERFSAQQFPDLHSELNLSSLELGDSALYFCASSVAAGSNYGYTFGSGTRLTVV.

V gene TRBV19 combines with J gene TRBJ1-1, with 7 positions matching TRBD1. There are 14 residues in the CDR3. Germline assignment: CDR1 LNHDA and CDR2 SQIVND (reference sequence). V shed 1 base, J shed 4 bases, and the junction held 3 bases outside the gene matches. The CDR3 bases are TGTGCCAGTAGTATAGGGCAGGGGGTCACTGAAGCTTTCTTT. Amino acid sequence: CASSIGQGVTEAFF.

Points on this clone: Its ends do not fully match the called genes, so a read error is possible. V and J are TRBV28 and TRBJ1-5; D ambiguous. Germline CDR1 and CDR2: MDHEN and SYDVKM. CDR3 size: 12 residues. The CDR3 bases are TGTGCGAGCAGATTTCAGGATCAGCCCCAGCATTTT. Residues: CASRFQDQPQHF.

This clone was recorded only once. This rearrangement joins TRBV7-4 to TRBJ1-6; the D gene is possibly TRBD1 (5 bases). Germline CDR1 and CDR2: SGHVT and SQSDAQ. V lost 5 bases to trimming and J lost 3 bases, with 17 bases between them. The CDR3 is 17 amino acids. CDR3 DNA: TGTGCCAGCAGCCGCCCCCCCTGCAGGGACTATAATTCACCCCTCCACTTT. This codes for CASSRPPCRDYNSPLHF.

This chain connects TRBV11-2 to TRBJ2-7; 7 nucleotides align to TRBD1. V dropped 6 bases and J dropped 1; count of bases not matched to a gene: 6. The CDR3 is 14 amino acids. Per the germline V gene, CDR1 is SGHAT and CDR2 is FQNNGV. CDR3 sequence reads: CASRRQGSSYEQYF. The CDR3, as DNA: TGTGCCAGCAGACGACAGGGAAGTTCCTACGAGCAGTACTTC. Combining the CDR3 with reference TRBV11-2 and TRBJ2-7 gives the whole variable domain EAGVAQSPRYKIIEKRQSVAFWCNPISGHATLYWYQQILGQGPKLLIQFQNNGVVDDSQLPKDRFSAERLKGVDSTLKIQPAKLEDSAVYLCASRRQGSSYEQYFGPGTRLTVT.

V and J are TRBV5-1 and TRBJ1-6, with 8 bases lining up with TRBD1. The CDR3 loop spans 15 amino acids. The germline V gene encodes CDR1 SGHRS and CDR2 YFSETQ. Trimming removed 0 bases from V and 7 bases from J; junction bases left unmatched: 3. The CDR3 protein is CASSLEGTGNSPLHF. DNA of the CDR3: TGCGCCAGCAGCTTGGAAGGGACAGGCAATTCACCCCTCCACTTT.

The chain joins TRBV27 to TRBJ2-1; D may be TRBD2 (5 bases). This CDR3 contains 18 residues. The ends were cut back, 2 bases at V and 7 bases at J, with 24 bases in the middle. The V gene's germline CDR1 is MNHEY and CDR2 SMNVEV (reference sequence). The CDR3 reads CASSLNGARVREGNEQFF. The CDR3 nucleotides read TGTGCCAGCAGTTTAAATGGAGCGAGGGTAAGAGAAGGTAATGAGCAGTTCTTC.